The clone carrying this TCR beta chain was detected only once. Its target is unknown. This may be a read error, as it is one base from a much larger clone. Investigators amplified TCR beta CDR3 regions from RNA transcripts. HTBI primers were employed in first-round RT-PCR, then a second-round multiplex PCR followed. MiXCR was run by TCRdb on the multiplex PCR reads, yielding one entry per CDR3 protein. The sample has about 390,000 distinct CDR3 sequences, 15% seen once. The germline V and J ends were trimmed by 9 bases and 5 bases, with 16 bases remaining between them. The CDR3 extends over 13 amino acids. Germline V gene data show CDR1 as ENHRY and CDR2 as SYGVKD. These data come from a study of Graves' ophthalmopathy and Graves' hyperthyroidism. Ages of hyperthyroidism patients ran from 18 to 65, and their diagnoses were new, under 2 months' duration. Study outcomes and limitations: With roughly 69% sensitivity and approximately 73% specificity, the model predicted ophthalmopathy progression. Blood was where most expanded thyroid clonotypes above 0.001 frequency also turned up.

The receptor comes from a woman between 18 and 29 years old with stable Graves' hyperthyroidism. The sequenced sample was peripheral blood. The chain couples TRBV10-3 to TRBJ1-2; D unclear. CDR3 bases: TGTGCCATTTCAGCCCCGAACCGTTATGGCTACACCTTC. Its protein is CAISAPNRYGYTF.